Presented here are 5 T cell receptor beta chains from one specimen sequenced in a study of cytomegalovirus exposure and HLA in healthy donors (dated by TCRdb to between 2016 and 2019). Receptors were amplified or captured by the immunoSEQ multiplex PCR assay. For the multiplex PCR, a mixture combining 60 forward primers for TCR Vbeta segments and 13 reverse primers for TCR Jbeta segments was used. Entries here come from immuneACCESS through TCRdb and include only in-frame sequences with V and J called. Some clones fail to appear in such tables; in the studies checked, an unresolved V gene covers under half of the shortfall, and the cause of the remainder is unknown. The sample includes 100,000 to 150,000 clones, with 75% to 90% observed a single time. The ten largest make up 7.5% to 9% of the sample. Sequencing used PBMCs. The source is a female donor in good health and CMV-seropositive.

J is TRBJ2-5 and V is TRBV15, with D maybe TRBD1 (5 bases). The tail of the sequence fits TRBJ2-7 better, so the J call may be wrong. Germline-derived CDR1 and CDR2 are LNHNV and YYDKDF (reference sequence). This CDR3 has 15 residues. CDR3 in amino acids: CATSRGSRQGGEQYF. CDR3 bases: TGTGCCACCAGCAGAGGATCCCGGCAGGGCGGCGAGCAGTACTTC.

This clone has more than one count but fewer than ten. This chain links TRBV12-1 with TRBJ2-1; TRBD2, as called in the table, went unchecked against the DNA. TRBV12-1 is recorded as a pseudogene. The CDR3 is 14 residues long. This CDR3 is CASSPTGTTPEQFF. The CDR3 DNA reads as TGTGCCAGCAGCCCTACCGGGACTACCCCTGAGCAGTTCTTC.

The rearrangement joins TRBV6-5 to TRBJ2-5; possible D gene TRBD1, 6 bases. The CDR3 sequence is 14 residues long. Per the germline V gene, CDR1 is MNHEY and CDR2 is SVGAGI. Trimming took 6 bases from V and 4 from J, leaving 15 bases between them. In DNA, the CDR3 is TGTGCCAGCAGGAGCAGGGGTGGGCGAGAGACCCAGTACTTC. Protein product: CASRSRGGRETQYF.

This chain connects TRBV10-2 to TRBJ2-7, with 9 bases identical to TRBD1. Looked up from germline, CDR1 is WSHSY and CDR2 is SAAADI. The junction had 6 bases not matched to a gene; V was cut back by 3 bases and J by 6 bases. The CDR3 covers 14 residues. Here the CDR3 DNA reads TGCGCCAGCAGTGAACGGGGACAGGGCATCGAGCAGTACTTC. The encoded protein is CASSERGQGIEQYF.

For the CDR3, the DNA is TGTGCCAGTAGCTACAGTGCAACTAATGAAAAACTGTTTTTT. Its translation: CASSYSATNEKLFF. The chain links TRBV19 to TRBJ1-4; D not resolved. V shed 6 bases and J shed 0 bases, with 8 bases lying between them. Germline-derived CDR1 and CDR2 are LNHDA and SQIVND (reference sequence). This CDR3 is built from 14 residues.